This T cell receptor beta chain was retrieved from a study of blood T cells in healthy people across ages. The use of a sample-barcoded 5' primer and a J-beta primer mix characterized a second PCR of roughly 6 to 11 cycles. TCRdb re-called the 5' RACE reads through MiXCR, storing one row per CDR3 protein. The sample has hundreds of thousands of distinct CDR3 sequences, 62% seen once; the top ten hold roughly a quarter. The CDR3 is made up of 14 amino acids. The V gene's germline CDR1 is MNHEY and CDR2 SVGAGI. Deletions cut 2 bases from V and 8 bases from J, with 13 bases between. This TCR was sampled from a young man in good health. Source material: blood. This chain links TRBV6-5 with TRBJ2-1; unclear D gene. DNA for the CDR3: TGTGCCAGCAGTTACAATTTAGTAGTCGATGAGCAGTTCTTC. Translation: CASSYNLVVDEQFF.